Presented here are 12 T cell receptor beta chains from one specimen sequenced in a study of blood T cells in healthy people across ages (dated by TCRdb to 2013 to 2016). Library construction relied on 5' RACE. TCRdb names Illumina HiSeq 2500 as the instrument used. A second about 6 to 11 cycle PCR used a sample-barcoded 5' primer and a J-beta primer mix. Using fastp at Q25 and MiXCR, TCRdb reprocessed the public reads and kept productive beta chains. Rows are unified per CDR3 protein, each entry keeping the most common DNA and genes. Here the sample has 650,000 to 1,000,000 distinct CDR3 sequences; about 45% occur a single time. Together, the top ten hold roughly 18% of the sample. Source material: blood. Receptors were obtained from an elderly man in good health.

The chain is built from TRBV18 and TRBJ2-1; 9 bases map to TRBD2. Losses at the gene ends were 2 bases for V and 4 bases for J; bases not matched to a gene: 9. Germline V gives CDR1 KGHSH, CDR2 LQKENI. CDR3 length equals 17 residues. The CDR3 spells CASSPGGRASRYNEQFF. The CDR3 nucleotides are TGTGCCAGCTCACCAGGCGGGAGGGCGTCGCGATACAATGAGCAGTTCTTC.

This chain uses TRBV7-2 with TRBJ2-1, with 8 bases lining up with TRBD2. After removal of 0 bases from V and 7 bases from J, the junction contained 11 bases not matched to a gene. This CDR3 comprises 17 residues. Germline V gene data show CDR1 as SGHTA and CDR2 as FQGNSA. The CDR3 region is CASSLAPVTSVRNEQFF. CDR3 in DNA: TGTGCCAGCAGCTTAGCCCCGGTGACTAGCGTCCGGAATGAGCAGTTCTTC.

The rearrangement uses TRBV7-9 and TRBJ2-5; the match to TRBD2 covers 14 bases. Germline loops: CDR1 SEHNR, CDR2 FQNEAQ (reference sequence). The CDR3 totals 16 residues. The V segment lost 5 bases and the J segment 6 bases; nucleotides outside the gene matches: 8. CDR3 bases: TGTGCCAGCAGCCGAGGGACTAGCGGGAGTTTTCAGACCCAGTACTTC. Protein: CASSRGTSGSFQTQYF.

As for this clonotype: A much larger clone differs by one base, so this may be a read error. The chain combines TRBV28 with TRBJ2-3; D might be TRBD2 (5 bases). This CDR3 region has 17 residues. Deletions cut 4 bases from V and 2 bases from J, with 19 bases between. Germline V gene data show CDR1 as MDHEN and CDR2 as SYDVKM. This chain's CDR3 is CASSSRGRRADTDTQYF. CDR3 coding DNA: TGTGCCAGCAGTTCACGCGGCCGACGAGCGGACACAGATACGCAGTATTTT.

This clonotype occurred a few times. The V call is TRBV2, the J call TRBJ2-7; 7 nucleotides line up with TRBD2. Germline CDR1 is SNHLY and CDR2 is FYNNEI. CDR3 size: 14 residues. V gave up 5 bases and J gave up 5 bases; unmatched junction bases: 9. DNA of the CDR3: TGTGCCAGCAGTTTTGGACGGGGGGTCCACGAGCAGTACTTC. Protein product: CASSFGRGVHEQYF.

This clonotype showed up just a few times. The CDR3 spells CASTPSGMGTDTQYF. The CDR3 coding sequence is TGTGCCAGCACCCCTAGCGGGATGGGGACAGATACGCAGTATTTT. The rearrangement joins TRBV12-3 or TRBV12-4 to TRBJ2-3; 9 nucleotides line up with TRBD2. After removal of 7 bases from V and 3 bases from J, the junction contained 8 bases not matched to a gene. The CDR3 is 15 amino acids.

The V call is TRBV12-3 or TRBV12-4, the J call TRBJ2-3, with unresolved D. Trimming left V 5 bases short and J 4 bases short, with 13 bases between. The CDR3 has 14 residues. The chain's CDR3 is CASSRRGVADTQYF. The CDR3 DNA sequence: TGTGCCAGCAGTCGCCGTGGGGTGGCAGATACGCAGTATTTT.

The V gene is TRBV6-5, the J gene TRBJ2-4; 7 bases are a match to TRBD1. The CDR3 length is 15 residues. V was pared by 0 bases and J by 6 bases, with 5 bases of the junction left unmatched. The V gene's germline CDR1 is MNHEY and CDR2 SVGAGI. The CDR3 DNA reads as TGTGCCAGCAGTTACTCCCGACAGGGTGGAAACATTCAGTACTTC. The encoded protein is CASSYSRQGGNIQYF.

This clonotype was seen only a few times. The chain couples TRBV28 to TRBJ2-4; the match to TRBD1 covers 8 bases. The germline V gene has CDR1 MDHEN and CDR2 SYDVKM. The junction had 13 bases not matched to a gene; V was cut back by 6 bases and J by 6 bases. The CDR3 totals 16 residues. CDR3 sequence (DNA): TGTGCCAGCAGGTCCCGGGGTGACAGGGGTTTAAACATTCAGTACTTC. This sequence encodes CASRSRGDRGLNIQYF.

The J gene is TRBJ2-5, the V gene TRBV7-2, with 7 bases that match TRBD1. Germline assignment: CDR1 SGHTA and CDR2 FQGNSA. The CDR3 loop spans 14 amino acids. V lost 6 bases, J lost 5 bases, and 9 bases stayed unmatched. The CDR3 spells CASRAAQGTETQYF. CDR3 DNA sequence: TGTGCCAGCAGAGCTGCACAGGGGACGGAGACCCAGTACTTC.

This clonotype has a handful of counts. V usage is TRBV4-3 and J usage is TRBJ2-3; 9 bases map to TRBD2. CDR3 length equals 17 residues. CDR1 and CDR2 from the germline V gene are LGHNA and YSLEER. J gave up 2 bases and V 0 bases, and 6 bases lay outside the gene matches. CDR3 in DNA: TGCGCCAGCAGCCAAGATACTAGCGGGCGAATCACAGATACGCAGTATTTT. Encoded protein: CASSQDTSGRITDTQYF.

J is TRBJ2-7 and V is TRBV5-4, with 7 bases that match TRBD1. CDR3 length: 15 residues. Germline CDR1 reads SGHNT; CDR2 reads YYREEE (reference sequence). The junction had 5 bases not matched to a gene; V was cut back by 0 bases and J by 2 bases. The CDR3 bases are TGTGCCAGCAGCTTGGGGCCAGGACAGGCCTACGAGCAGTACTTC. It encodes CASSLGPGQAYEQYF.